This T cell receptor (beta chain) was recorded in a study of blood T cell repertoires in COVID-19. The wider study: Researchers got acute and convalescent COVID-19 samples from the United States, Italy and Spain.

The assay was immunoSEQ multiplex PCR, and TCRdb's table has in-frame clones only and misses some. The table shows about 300,000 clones, with around 85% occurring only once. Germline assignment: CDR1 MNHGY and CDR2 SVAAGI. The CDR3 runs 15 residues. V was cut by 7 bases and J by 7 bases, with 20 bases left in between. The clonotype was recovered from a woman between 25 and 40 years old who had been exposed to COVID-19. The specimen was PBMCs or T cells enriched from blood (not recorded which). The V and J genes are TRBV6-9 and TRBJ1-5; D is possibly TRBD1 (6 bases). The CDR3 DNA reads as TGTGCCAGCATCTATTCACAGGGATTGTTGCAGCCCCAGCATTTT. Protein product: CASIYSQGLLQPQHF.